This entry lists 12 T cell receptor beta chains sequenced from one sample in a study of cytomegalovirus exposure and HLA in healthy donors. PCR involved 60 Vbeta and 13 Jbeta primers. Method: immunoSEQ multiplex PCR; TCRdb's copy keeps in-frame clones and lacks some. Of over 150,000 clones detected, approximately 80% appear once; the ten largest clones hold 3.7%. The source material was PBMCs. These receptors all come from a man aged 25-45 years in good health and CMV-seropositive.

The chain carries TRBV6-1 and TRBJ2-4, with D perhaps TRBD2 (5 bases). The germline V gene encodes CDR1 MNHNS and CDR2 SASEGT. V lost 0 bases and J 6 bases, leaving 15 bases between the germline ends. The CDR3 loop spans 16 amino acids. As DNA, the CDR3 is TGTGCCAGCAGTGAAGCAACCCTCCCGGGATTAAACATTCAGTACTTC. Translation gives CASSEATLPGLNIQYF.

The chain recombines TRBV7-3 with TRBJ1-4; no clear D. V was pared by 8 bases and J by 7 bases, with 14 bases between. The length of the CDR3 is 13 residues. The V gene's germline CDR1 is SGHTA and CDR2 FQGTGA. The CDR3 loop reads CASAPGNGEKLFF. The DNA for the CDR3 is TGTGCCAGCGCCCCCGGGAATGGTGAAAAACTGTTTTTT.

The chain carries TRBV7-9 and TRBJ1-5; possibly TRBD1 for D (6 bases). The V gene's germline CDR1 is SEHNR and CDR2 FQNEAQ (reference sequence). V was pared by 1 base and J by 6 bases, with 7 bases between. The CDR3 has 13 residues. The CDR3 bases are TGTGCCAGCAGCTTAGGGACAGCTCAGCCCCAGCATTTT. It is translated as CASSLGTAQPQHF.

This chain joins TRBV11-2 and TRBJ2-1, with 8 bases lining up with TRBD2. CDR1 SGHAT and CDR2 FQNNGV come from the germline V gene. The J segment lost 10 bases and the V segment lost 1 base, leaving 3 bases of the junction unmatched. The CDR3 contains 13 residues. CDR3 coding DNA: TGTGCCAGCAGCTTAGGTATAGCGGGGGAGCAGTTCTTC. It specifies CASSLGIAGEQFF.

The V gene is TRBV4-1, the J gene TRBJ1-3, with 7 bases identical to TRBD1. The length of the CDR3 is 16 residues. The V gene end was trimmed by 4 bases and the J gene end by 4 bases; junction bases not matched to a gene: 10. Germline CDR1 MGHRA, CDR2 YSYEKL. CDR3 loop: CASSPRRDSSGNTIYF. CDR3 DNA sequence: TGCGCCAGCAGCCCCCGGCGGGACAGTTCGGGAAACACCATATATTTT.

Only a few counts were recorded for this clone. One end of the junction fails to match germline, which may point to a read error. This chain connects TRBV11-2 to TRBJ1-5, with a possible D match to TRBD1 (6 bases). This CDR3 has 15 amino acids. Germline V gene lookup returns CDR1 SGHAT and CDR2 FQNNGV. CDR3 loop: CASSLDGRGWQPQHF. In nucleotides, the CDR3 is TGTGCCAGCAGCCTAGACGGGAGGGGGTGGCAGCCCCAGCATTTT. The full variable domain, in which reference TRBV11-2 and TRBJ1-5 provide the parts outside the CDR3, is EAGVAQSPRYKIIEKRQSVAFWCNPISGHATLYWYQQILGQGPKLLIQFQNNGVVDDSQLPKDRFSAERLKGVDSTLKIQPAKLEDSAVYLCASSLDGRGWQPQHFGDGTRLSIL.

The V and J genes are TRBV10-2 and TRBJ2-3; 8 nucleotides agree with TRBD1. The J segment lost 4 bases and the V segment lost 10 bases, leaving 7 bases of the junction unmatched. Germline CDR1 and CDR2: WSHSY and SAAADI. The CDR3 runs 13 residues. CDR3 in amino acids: CAIGQGYSDTQYF. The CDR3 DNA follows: TGCGCCATAGGACAGGGATATTCAGATACGCAGTATTTT.

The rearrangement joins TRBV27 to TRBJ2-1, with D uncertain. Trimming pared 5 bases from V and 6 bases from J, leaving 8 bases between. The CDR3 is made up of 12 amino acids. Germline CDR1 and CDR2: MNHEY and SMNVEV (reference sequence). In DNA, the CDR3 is TGTGCCAGCAGTGCCAGGTCCAATGAGCAGTTCTTC. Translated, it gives CASSARSNEQFF.

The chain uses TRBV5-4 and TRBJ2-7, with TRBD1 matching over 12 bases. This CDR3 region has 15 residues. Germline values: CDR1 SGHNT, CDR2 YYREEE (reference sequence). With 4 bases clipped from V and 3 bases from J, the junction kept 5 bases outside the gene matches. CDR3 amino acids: CASSRGTGGFYEQYF. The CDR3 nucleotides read TGTGCCAGCAGCAGGGGGACAGGGGGCTTCTACGAGCAGTACTTC.

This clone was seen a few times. CDR3 nucleotide sequence: TGTGCCAGCAGTGCGGGGGGCGGGGAGACCCAGTACTTC. Translating gives CASSAGGGETQYF. The chain links TRBV2 to TRBJ2-5; D perhaps matches TRBD2 (7 bases). The germline V gene has CDR1 SNHLY and CDR2 FYNNEI. The CDR3 runs 13 residues. Trimming removed 4 bases from V and 5 bases from J, with 11 bases in between.

This chain's CDR3 is CASSVGGGFDGYTF. The DNA for the CDR3 is TGTGCCAGCAGCGTAGGCGGGGGCTTTGATGGCTACACCTTC. The chain carries TRBV9 and TRBJ1-2; a possible D gene is TRBD1 (6 bases). V was pared by 0 bases and J by 6 bases, with 12 bases between. The CDR3 length is 14 residues. The germline gives CDR1 SGDLS, CDR2 YYNGEE.

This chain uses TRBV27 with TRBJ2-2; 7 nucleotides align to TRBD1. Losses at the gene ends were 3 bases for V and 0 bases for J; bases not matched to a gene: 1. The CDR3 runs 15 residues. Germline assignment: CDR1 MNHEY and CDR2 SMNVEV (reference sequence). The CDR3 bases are TGTGCCAGCAGTTTCGGACAGGCGAACACCGGGGAGCTGTTTTTT. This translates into CASSFGQANTGELFF.